The 19 T cell receptor beta chains presented below share a single source sample, sequenced in a study of blood T cell repertoires in COVID-19. Assay used: immunoSEQ multiplex PCR; TCRdb lists only in-frame clones, some missing. The sample consists of about 380,000 clones, over 75% of them appearing once. The specimen was PBMCs or T cells enriched from blood (not recorded which). The origin of the receptors is a woman in her twenties or thirties who had recovered from COVID-19.

Here the CDR3 DNA reads TGTGCCACCAGTCGGAGGTGGGGGGACTACCGAACCGGGGAGCTGTTTTTT. Its translation: CATSRRWGDYRTGELFF. The chain joins TRBV24-1 to TRBJ2-2; TRBD2 matches at 7 bases. V was pared by 6 bases and J by 5 bases, with 14 bases of the junction left unmatched. From germline, CDR1 is KGHDR and CDR2 SFDVKD. CDR3 size: 17 residues.

Only a few counts were recorded for this clone. The rearrangement uses TRBV12-3 or TRBV12-4 and TRBJ1-2; TRBD1 aligns across 7 bases. V shed 6 bases, J shed 4 bases, and the junction held 5 bases outside the gene matches. The CDR3 contains 13 residues. DNA for the CDR3: TGTGCCAGCAGCGTCAGGGGGACCTATGGCTACACCTTC. It translates to CASSVRGTYGYTF.

V and J are TRBV19 and TRBJ2-5; 8 nucleotides match TRBD1. Germline lookup yields CDR1 LNHDA and CDR2 SQIVND (reference sequence). The CDR3 extends over 13 amino acids. After removal of 4 bases from V and 3 bases from J, the junction contained 1 base not matched to a gene. Written as DNA, the CDR3 is TGTGCCAGTAGTACGACAGGGGAAGAGACCCAGTACTTC. Amino acid sequence: CASSTTGEETQYF.

The J gene is TRBJ2-7, the V gene TRBV10-3, with TRBD1 identical over 9 bases. This CDR3 is 13 amino acids long. Losses at the gene ends were 8 bases for V and 4 bases for J; bases not matched to a gene: 6. Germline CDR1 ENHRY, CDR2 SYGVKD. The CDR3 DNA reads TGTGCCATCGGGGGGACAGGGATTTACGAGCAGTACTTC. Translation: CAIGGTGIYEQYF.

The chain combines TRBV9 with TRBJ2-2; D may be TRBD2 (6 bases). The CDR3 contains 15 residues. Germline-derived CDR1 and CDR2 are SGDLS and YYNGEE. V was shortened by 4 bases and J by 5 bases, with 15 bases between the two germline ends. The CDR3 sequence: CASSFGSSGTGELFF. CDR3 DNA sequence: TGTGCCAGCAGCTTCGGGAGTAGCGGTACCGGGGAGCTGTTTTTT.

The chain employs TRBV7-9 and TRBJ2-2; D possibly corresponds to TRBD2 (6 bases). The germline CDR1 and CDR2 sequences are SEHNR and FQNEAQ (reference sequence). The CDR3 loop spans 15 amino acids. Trimming pared 2 bases from V and 7 bases from J, leaving 14 bases between. DNA for the CDR3: TGTGCCAGCAGCTTACAAGGACGGCGGGACGGGGAGCTGTTTTTT. Protein product: CASSLQGRRDGELFF.

This clone was seen only a few times. J is TRBJ2-3 and V is TRBV9; maybe TRBD2 (6 bases). This CDR3 region has 17 residues. The V end lost 0 bases, the J end lost 9 bases, and 23 bases lay between the germline ends. CDR1 is SGDLS and CDR2 is YYNGEE in the germline V gene. DNA of the CDR3: TGTGCCAGCAGCGTAGAGGCCGGGACTGGGTGGAGGGACACGCAGTATTTT. Translating it yields CASSVEAGTGWRDTQYF.

This chain's CDR3 is CASSQEGNTEAFF. CDR3 nucleotide sequence: TGTGCCAGCAGCCAGGAGGGGAACACTGAAGCTTTCTTT. V and J are TRBV5-5 and TRBJ1-1; D is undetermined. Between the trimmed V and J ends, which lost 4 bases and 1 base, there was a span of 8 bases. The CDR3 covers 13 residues. CDR1 and CDR2 (germline): SGHKS, YYEKEE (reference sequence).

This chain joins TRBV20-1 and TRBJ2-7; TRBD2 matches 9 bases. The CDR3 is made up of 17 amino acids. V lost 3 bases to trimming and J lost 2 bases; unmatched junction nucleotides: 14. Per germline, CDR1 DFQATT and CDR2 SNEGSKA (reference sequence). The CDR3 DNA is TGCAGTGCTAGTCCAATGCCTAGCGGGGCCGCCCCCTACGAGCAGTACTTC. Amino acids: CSASPMPSGAAPYEQYF.

The V gene is TRBV27, the J gene TRBJ2-7, with 8 positions matching TRBD1. J was trimmed by 6 bases and V by 6 bases; bases with no gene match: 7. This CDR3 has 13 residues. Germline V gene lookup returns CDR1 MNHEY and CDR2 SMNVEV (reference sequence). The CDR3 DNA reads as TGTGCCAGCAGCTCGGACAGGGAAGGCGAGCAGTACTTC. This gives the protein CASSSDREGEQYF.

V gene TRBV3-1 (or the pseudogene TRBV3-2) combines with J gene TRBJ1-3, with D tentatively TRBD1 (5 bases). CDR3 size: 16 residues. Trimming took 1 base from V and 2 from J, leaving 12 bases between them. Germline V CDR1 and CDR2: LGHDT, YNNKEL (reference sequence). CDR3 loop: CASSQASGLAGNTIYF. CDR3 in DNA: TGTGCCAGCAGCCAAGCGTCAGGGTTGGCTGGAAACACCATATATTTT.

The rearrangement joins TRBV18 to TRBJ2-7; perhaps TRBD2 as D (6 bases). V was cut by 4 bases and J by 2 bases, with 12 bases left in between. This CDR3 region has 14 residues. Per the germline V gene, CDR1 is KGHSH and CDR2 is LQKENI. The CDR3 protein is CASSQIGGAYEQYF. The CDR3 nucleotides read TGTGCCAGCTCACAGATTGGCGGGGCCTACGAGCAGTACTTC.

V gene TRBV6-4 combines with J gene TRBJ2-3, with D tentatively TRBD2 (6 bases). Germline V gene lookup returns CDR1 MRHNA and CDR2 SNTAGT. Between the trimmed V and J ends, which lost 6 bases and 0 bases, there was a span of 13 bases. The CDR3 contains 15 residues. This chain's CDR3 is CASSEGTQSTDTQYF. The CDR3 DNA follows: TGTGCCAGCAGCGAGGGGACTCAGAGCACAGATACGCAGTATTTT.

This sequence joins TRBV27 and TRBJ1-6; 7 nucleotides match TRBD1. Trimming at V came to 5 bases and at J to 14 bases, leaving 6 bases not matched to a gene. Germline V gene data show CDR1 as MNHEY and CDR2 as SMNVEV (reference sequence). The CDR3 covers 12 residues. The DNA of the CDR3 is TGTGCCAGCAGTCCGGGACAGTATACCCTCCACTTT. As protein: CASSPGQYTLHF.

The rearrangement joins TRBV2 to TRBJ1-2, with a possible D match to TRBD1 (5 bases). The CDR3 is 13 residues long. Germline-derived CDR1 and CDR2 are SNHLY and FYNNEI. V gave up 9 bases and J gave up 5 bases, with 16 bases separating them. The chain's CDR3 is CASVSRVGYGYTF. CDR3 in DNA: TGTGCCAGTGTTTCCAGGGTCGGATATGGCTACACCTTC.

The V call is TRBV3-1 (or the pseudogene TRBV3-2), the J call TRBJ2-7; possible D gene TRBD2, 6 bases. The V end was cut by 1 base, the J end by 0 bases, with 10 bases between. The V gene's germline CDR1 is LGHDT and CDR2 YNNKEL (reference sequence). This CDR3 has 15 amino acids. This CDR3 reads CASSQVRRGSYEQYF. CDR3 DNA: TGTGCCAGCAGCCAAGTTAGGAGGGGCTCCTACGAGCAGTACTTC.

CDR3 in DNA: TGTGCCACCAGTGATTTAGGCCAGGGGGGACTAGATACGCAGTATTTT. Protein product: CATSDLGQGGLDTQYF. This chain uses TRBV24-1 with TRBJ2-3, with D possibly being TRBD1 (7 bases). CDR1 KGHDR and CDR2 SFDVKD come from the germline V gene. Trimming shortened V by 1 base and J by 5 bases, and 15 bases separated the two germline ends. This CDR3 region has 16 residues.

The chain employs TRBV19 and TRBJ1-1; a possible D gene is TRBD1 (6 bases). V lost 4 bases and J lost 2, with 14 bases in between. Germline CDR1 and CDR2: LNHDA and SQIVND (reference sequence). The CDR3 has 15 residues. The chain's CDR3 is CASSSYQQGNTEAFF. The CDR3 nucleotides read TGTGCCAGTAGTAGTTACCAACAGGGAAACACTGAAGCTTTCTTT.

This sequence joins TRBV27 and TRBJ1-1; D uncertain. CDR1 MNHEY and CDR2 SMNVEV come from the germline V gene (reference sequence). V lost 3 bases to trimming and J lost 0 bases, with 8 bases between them. The CDR3 length is 14 residues. CDR3 nucleotide sequence: TGTGCCAGCAGTTTGGGAGGCATGAACACTGAAGCTTTCTTT. It is translated as CASSLGGMNTEAFF.